The TCR beta chain described here comes from a study of blood T cell repertoires in COVID-19. In the study overall: The analysed material was cDNA or gDNA that came from T cells, B-cell-depleted T cells, or PBMCs.

Germline-derived CDR1 and CDR2 are ENHRY and SYGVKD. Between the trimmed V and J ends, which lost 11 bases and 0 bases, there was a span of 14 bases. This CDR3 contains 14 residues. TCRdb's copy holds only in-frame clones and misses some; the assay was immunoSEQ multiplex PCR. The sample has under 45,000 clones; just under 80% are singletons. This clonotype was obtained from a man aged 55 to 70 with acute or convalescent COVID-19. The genes are TRBV10-3 and TRBJ2-1; a weak D match, TRBD2 (6 bases). Sequencing input: peripheral blood. The CDR3 DNA sequence: TGTGCCTCTGGGGGGTTGGGCTCCTACAATGAGCAGTTCTTC. Its translation is CASGGLGSYNEQFF.